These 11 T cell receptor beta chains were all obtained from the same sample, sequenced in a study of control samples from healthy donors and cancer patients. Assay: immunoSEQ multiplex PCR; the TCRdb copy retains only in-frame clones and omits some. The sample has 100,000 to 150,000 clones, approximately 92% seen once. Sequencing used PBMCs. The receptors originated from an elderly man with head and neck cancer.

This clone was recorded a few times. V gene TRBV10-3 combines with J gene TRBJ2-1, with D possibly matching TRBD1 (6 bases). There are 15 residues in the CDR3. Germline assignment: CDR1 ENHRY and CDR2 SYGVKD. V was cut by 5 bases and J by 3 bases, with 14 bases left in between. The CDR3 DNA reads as TGTGCCATCAGTAGGGGGTTAGGGATCTACAATGAGCAGTTCTTC. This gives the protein CAISRGLGIYNEQFF.

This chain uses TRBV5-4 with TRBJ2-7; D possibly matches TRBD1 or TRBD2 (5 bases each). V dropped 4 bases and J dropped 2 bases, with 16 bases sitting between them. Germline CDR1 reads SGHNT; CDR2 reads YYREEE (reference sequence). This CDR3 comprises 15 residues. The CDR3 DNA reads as TGTGCCAGCAGCCCGGGACGTAATCCTGCCTACGAGCAGTACTTC. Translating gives CASSPGRNPAYEQYF.

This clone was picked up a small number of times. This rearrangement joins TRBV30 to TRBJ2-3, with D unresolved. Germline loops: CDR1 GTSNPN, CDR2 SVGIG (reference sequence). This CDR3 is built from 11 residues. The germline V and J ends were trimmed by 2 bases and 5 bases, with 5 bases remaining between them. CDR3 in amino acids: CAWSQGDTQYF. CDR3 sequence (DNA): TGTGCCTGGAGTCAAGGAGATACGCAGTATTTT.

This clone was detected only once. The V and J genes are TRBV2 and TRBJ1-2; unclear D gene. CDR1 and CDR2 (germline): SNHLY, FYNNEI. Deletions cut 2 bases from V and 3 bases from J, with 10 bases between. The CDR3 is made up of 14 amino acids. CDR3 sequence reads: CASSEFPGYYGYTF. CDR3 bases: TGTGCCAGCAGTGAATTCCCGGGTTACTATGGCTACACCTTC. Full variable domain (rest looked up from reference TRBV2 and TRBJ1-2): EPEVTQTPSHQVTQMGQEVILRCVPISNHLYFYWYRQILGQKVEFLVSFYNNEISEKSEIFDDQFSVERPDGSNFTLKIRSTKLEDSAMYFCASSEFPGYYGYTFGSGTRLTVV.

In DNA form, the CDR3 reads TGTGCCAGCAGGCGGGGACAAAAGAACACTGAAGCTTTCTTT. Translating it yields CASRRGQKNTEAFF. The chain joins TRBV28 to TRBJ1-1, with D perhaps TRBD1 (6 bases). The germline V gene has CDR1 MDHEN and CDR2 SYDVKM. The CDR3 totals 14 residues. V was shortened by 6 bases and J by 1 base, with 12 bases between the two germline ends.

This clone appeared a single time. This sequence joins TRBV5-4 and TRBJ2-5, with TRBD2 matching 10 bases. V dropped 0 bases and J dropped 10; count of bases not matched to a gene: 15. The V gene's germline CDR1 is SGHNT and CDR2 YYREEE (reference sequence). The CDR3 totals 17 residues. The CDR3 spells CASSLVPAGGAGRSQYF. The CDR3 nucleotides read TGTGCCAGCAGCTTGGTCCCAGCGGGGGGGGCAGGTAGAAGCCAGTACTTC.

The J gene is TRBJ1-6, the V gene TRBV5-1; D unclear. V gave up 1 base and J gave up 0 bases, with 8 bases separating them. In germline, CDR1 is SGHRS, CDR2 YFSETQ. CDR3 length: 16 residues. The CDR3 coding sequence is TGCGCCAGCAGCTTGTACGCGAGCTCCTATAATTCACCCCTCCACTTT. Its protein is CASSLYASSYNSPLHF.

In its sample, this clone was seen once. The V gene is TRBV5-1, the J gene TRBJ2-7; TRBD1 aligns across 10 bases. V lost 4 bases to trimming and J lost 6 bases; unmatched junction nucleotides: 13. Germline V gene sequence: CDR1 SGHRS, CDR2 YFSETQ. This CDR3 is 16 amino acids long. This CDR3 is CASSPAPGQGKIEQYF. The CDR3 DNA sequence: TGCGCCAGCAGCCCGGCGCCGGGACAGGGGAAAATCGAGCAGTACTTC.

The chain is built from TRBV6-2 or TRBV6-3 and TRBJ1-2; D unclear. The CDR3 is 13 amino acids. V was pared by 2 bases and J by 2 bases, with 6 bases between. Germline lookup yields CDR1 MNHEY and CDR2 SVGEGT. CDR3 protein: CASSYHENYGYTF. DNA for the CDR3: TGTGCCAGCAGTTACCATGAGAACTATGGCTACACCTTC.

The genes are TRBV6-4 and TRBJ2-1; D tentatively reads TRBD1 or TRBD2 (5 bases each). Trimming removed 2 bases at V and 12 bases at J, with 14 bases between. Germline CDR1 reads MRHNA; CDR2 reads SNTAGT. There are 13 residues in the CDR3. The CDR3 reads CASSDRDRGAQFF. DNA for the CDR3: TGTGCCAGCAGTGACCGGGACCGAGGGGCGCAGTTCTTC.

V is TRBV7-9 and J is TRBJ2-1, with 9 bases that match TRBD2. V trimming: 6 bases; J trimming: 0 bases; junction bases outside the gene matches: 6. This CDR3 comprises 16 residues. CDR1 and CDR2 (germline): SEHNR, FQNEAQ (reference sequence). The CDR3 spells CASRQLAGSSYNEQFF. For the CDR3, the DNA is TGTGCCAGCAGACAACTAGCGGGCAGCTCCTACAATGAGCAGTTCTTC.